The text below deals with one TCR beta chain. The PCR contained 60 Vbeta and 13 Jbeta primers. This table comes from immunoSEQ multiplex PCR, and its TCRdb copy is limited to in-frame clones, with some not included. The table has tens of thousands of clones, 70% to 85% seen once. This sample stems from a study of cytomegalovirus exposure and HLA in healthy donors. The sample consisted of PBMCs. The receptor comes from a woman aged 40-49 years in good health and CMV-seronegative.

In DNA, the CDR3 is TGTGCCTGGAGAAGATGGGCCCTGAGCACAGATACGCAGTATTTT. This translates into CAWRRWALSTDTQYF. The chain employs TRBV30 and TRBJ2-3; no definite D call. CDR3 length: 15 residues. Per germline, CDR1 GTSNPN and CDR2 SVGIG (reference sequence). The ends were cut back, 3 bases at V and 0 bases at J, with 13 bases in the middle.